A selection of T cell receptor beta chains follows, all from one sample in a study of T cells in Graves' hyperthyroidism and ophthalmopathy. TCRdb independently ran MiXCR on the multiplex PCR reads; one entry per CDR3 protein. The repertoire holds under 350,000 distinct CDR3 sequences, 15% to 20% seen once, with less than 65% in the top ten. Sequences were obtained from blood. The receptors here all came from a woman aged 45-65 years with Graves' hyperthyroidism. The CDR3 runs from the conserved cysteine through the conserved F or W. The D gene is left open where the match is weak. The size of a clone is reported for some rows only, either as once, few or many, or as a class for expanded clones.

v_call	d_call	j_call	clone_size	cdr3_aa	cdr3_nt
TRBV6-5	TRBD1	TRBJ2-2	few	CASSYFSGTGNTGELFF	TGTGCCAGCAGTTACTTCTCCGGGACAGGGAACACCGGGGAGCTGTTTTTT
TRBV28	TRBD1	TRBJ2-1	many	CASSFDVDGTDYNEQFF	TGTGCCAGCAGTTTCGATGTGGATGGGACAGACTACAATGAGCAGTTCTTC
TRBV6-1	.	TRBJ1-2	few	CASSSDWQNPLDYGYTF	TGTGCCAGCAGTTCGGATTGGCAGAACCCTTTGGACTATGGCTACACCTTC
TRBV6-1	.	TRBJ1-1	.	CASSLDSRFGNEAFF	TGTGCCAGCAGCCTAGACAGTCGATTCGGGAATGAAGCTTTCTTT
TRBV7-8	TRBD1	TRBJ1-6	.	CASSTNLDRGSGSPLHF	TGTGCCAGCAGCACAAACCTCGACAGGGGCTCTGGGTCACCCCTCCACTTT
TRBV7-9	.	TRBJ2-5	.	CASSAVGAQYF	TGTGCCAGCAGCGCCGTGGGGGCCCAGTACTTC
TRBV28	TRBD2	TRBJ2-1	many	CASSPSPGLAGGEQFF	TGTGCCAGCAGCCCTTCACCGGGACTAGCGGGAGGTGAGCAGTTCTTC
TRBV20-1	TRBD2	TRBJ2-5	many	CSASVPLAGWETQYF	TGCAGTGCTAGCGTCCCACTAGCGGGGTGGGAGACCCAGTACTTC
TRBV2	.	TRBJ2-1	few	CASMTYNEQFF	TGTGCCAGTATGACGTACAATGAGCAGTTCTTC
TRBV5-1	TRBD1	TRBJ2-1	many	CASSLYPGQGANEQFF	TGCGCCAGCAGCTTGTACCCGGGACAGGGGGCGAATGAGCAGTTCTTC
TRBV3-1	.	TRBJ1-1	many	CASSQGGLNTEAFF	TGTGCCAGCAGCCAAGGCGGATTGAACACTGAAGCTTTCTTT
TRBV6-1	TRBD1	TRBJ1-1	many	CASRGQGATVAFF	TGTGCCAGCAGGGGACAGGGGGCTACGGTAGCTTTCTTT
TRBV7-6	.	TRBJ2-7	few	CASSPLSPGARSSYEQYF	TGTGCCAGCAGCCCGTTGTCGCCCGGAGCGAGGAGCTCCTACGAGCAGTACTTC
TRBV29-1	.	TRBJ2-2	few	CSVRIQVSGELFF	TGCAGCGTACGAATACAGGTGTCCGGGGAGCTGTTTTTT
TRBV9	.	TRBJ2-2	few	CASSKGGGYTGELFF	TGTGCCAGCTCAAAGGGGGGGGGCTACACCGGGGAGCTGTTTTTT
TRBV12-3/TRBV12-4	.	TRBJ1-5	.	CASNLGGYNQPQHF	TGTGCCAGCAACCTCGGGGGGTACAATCAGCCCCAGCATTTT
TRBV6-8	.	TRBJ1-1	many	CASSHAPRGTEAFF	TGTGCCAGCAGTCACGCCCCGAGGGGGACTGAAGCTTTCTTT
TRBV12-3/TRBV12-4	.	TRBJ2-7	.	CASSTSNPPNHEQYF	TGTGCCAGCAGTACGAGTAATCCTCCGAACCACGAGCAGTACTTC
TRBV20-1	.	TRBJ1-2	.	CSTKDNYGYTF	TGCAGTACTAAAGACAACTATGGCTACACCTTC
TRBV28	.	TRBJ1-5	many	CASSLFAAGYQPQHF	TGTGCCAGCAGTTTATTTGCGGCAGGGTATCAGCCCCAGCATTTT
TRBV18	TRBD2	TRBJ2-5	many	CASSPGLDGETQYF	TGTGCCAGCTCACCAGGACTAGATGGGGAGACCCAGTACTTC
TRBV6-5	.	TRBJ1-1	.	CASSYEGGAEAFF	TGTGCCAGCAGTTACGAAGGGGGGGCTGAAGCTTTCTTT
TRBV11-2	.	TRBJ2-5	many	CASSLIAQETQYF	TGTGCCAGCAGCTTAATTGCCCAAGAGACCCAGTACTTC
TRBV30	TRBD1	TRBJ1-2	many	CASEQGRHGYTF	TGTGCCTCCGAACAGGGGAGGCATGGCTACACCTTC
TRBV3-1	TRBD1	TRBJ2-7	many	CASSQIGTGGGEQYF	TGTGCCAGCAGCCAAATCGGGACAGGGGGTGGCGAGCAGTACTTC
TRBV7-8	TRBD1	TRBJ1-4	many	CASSVGQLNEKLFF	TGTGCCAGCAGCGTGGGACAGCTTAATGAAAAACTGTTTTTT
TRBV2	TRBD1	TRBJ1-1	many	CASSTPGQGRDTEAFF	TGTGCCAGCAGTACTCCGGGACAGGGAAGGGACACTGAAGCTTTCTTT
TRBV6-5	TRBD2	TRBJ2-1	.	CASSSRTRLFNGQFF	TGTGCCAGCAGTTCCAGGACTAGGCTCTTCAATGGGCAGTTCTTC
TRBV20-1	.	TRBJ2-7	many	CSARDFRGGYEQYF	TGCAGTGCTAGAGATTTCAGGGGCGGCTACGAGCAGTACTTC
TRBV6-1	.	TRBJ2-1	many	CASSERTHNEQFF	TGTGCCAGCAGTGAAAGGACCCACAATGAGCAGTTCTTC
TRBV18	.	TRBJ1-6	many	CASSQPGPLHF	TGTGCCAGCTCACAACCGGGGCCCCTCCACTTT
TRBV5-1	TRBD1	TRBJ2-1	.	CASSAGTGSTYNEQFF	TGCGCCAGCAGCGCCGGGACAGGGAGTACCTACAATGAGCAGTTCTTC
TRBV3-1	.	TRBJ1-3	few	CASSQDTSSGNTIYF	TGTGCCAGCAGCCAAGACACAAGCTCTGGAAACACCATATATTTT
TRBV3-1	TRBD2	TRBJ2-4	.	CASSQAGGRNIQYF	TGTGCCAGCAGCCAAGCGGGGGGTCGGAACATTCAGTACTTC
TRBV12-3/TRBV12-4	.	TRBJ2-7	few	CASSLVRGEQYF	TGTGCCAGCAGTTTAGTTCGGGGGGAGCAGTACTTC
TRBV29-1	.	TRBJ2-1	few	CSVERPDAYNEQFF	TGCAGCGTTGAGAGACCAGACGCCTACAATGAGCAGTTCTTC
TRBV6-1	.	TRBJ1-3	few	CAASFGVFPGNTIYF	TGTGCCGCCTCTTTTGGGGTGTTCCCTGGAAACACCATATATTTT
TRBV19	.	TRBJ2-3	.	CATGPLSSTDTQYF	TGTGCCACCGGACCTCTCTCGAGCACAGATACGCAGTATTTT
TRBV20-1	.	TRBJ2-7	many	CSAPQTGRGGGEQYF	TGCAGTGCTCCCCAAACCGGGAGAGGGGGAGGCGAGCAGTACTTC
TRBV6-2/TRBV6-3	.	TRBJ2-6	few	CASSGDHRATYSSGANVLTF	TGTGCCAGCAGTGGAGATCACAGAGCTACCTACTCCTCTGGGGCCAACGTCCTGACTTTC
TRBV11-2	.	TRBJ2-5	many	CASSLSSQETQYF	TGTGCCAGCAGCCTAAGTTCTCAAGAGACCCAGTACTTC
TRBV6-1	.	TRBJ1-2	few	CASSEGPGINNYGYTF	TGTGCCAGCAGTGAAGGCCCGGGGATTAACAACTATGGCTACACCTTC
TRBV5-1	.	TRBJ1-1	many	CASSSDPRGGNTEAFF	TGCGCCAGCAGCTCGGACCCCAGGGGCGGGAACACTGAAGCTTTCTTT
TRBV28	.	TRBJ2-1	.	CASSPGSGEQFF	TGTGCCAGCAGCCCAGGATCGGGGGAGCAGTTCTTC
TRBV19	.	TRBJ2-6	.	CASSIGDGGANVLTF	TGTGCCAGTAGTATAGGGGACGGTGGGGCCAACGTCCTGACTTTC
TRBV24-1	.	TRBJ1-5	.	CATSDSLYQPQHF	TGTGCCACCAGTGATTCCCTTTATCAGCCCCAGCATTTT
TRBV19	.	TRBJ1-1	few	CASVATEGVGAFF	TGTGCCAGTGTGGCCACTGAAGGTGTCGGGGCTTTCTTT
TRBV2	.	TRBJ2-5	.	CASSEQGQSETQYF	TGTGCCAGCAGTGAACAGGGTCAGTCCGAGACCCAGTACTTC
TRBV7-9	.	TRBJ1-1	few	CASSTNPLEAFF	TGTGCCAGCAGCACCAATCCTTTGGAAGCTTTCTTT
TRBV7-2	TRBD2	TRBJ2-7	.	CASSFTPTSGSFEQYF	TGTGCCAGCAGCTTCACTCCGACTAGCGGGAGTTTTGAGCAGTACTTC